This entry lists 29 T cell receptor beta chains sequenced from one sample in a study of immune evolution from preneoplasia to lung adenocarcinoma. Repertoires were generated with immunoSEQ multiplex PCR, while TCRdb's copy carries only in-frame clones and drops some. The top ten hold over 5% of the sample, which has around 21,000 clones, approximately 71% seen once. The sequenced sample consisted of FFPE invasive lung adenocarcinoma tissue. These receptor sequences come from a person aged 60 to 70 with lung adenocarcinoma.

The genes are TRBV19 and TRBJ2-1, with 7 bases identical to TRBD2. This CDR3 is 14 amino acids long. The germline gives CDR1 LNHDA, CDR2 SQIVND (reference sequence). V lost 7 bases to trimming and J lost 1 base; unmatched junction nucleotides: 4. The CDR3 sequence: CASKSGMSYNEQFF. DNA for the CDR3: TGTGCCAGTAAAAGCGGGATGTCCTACAATGAGCAGTTCTTC.

A note on this clone: The sample holds other DNA sequences that translate to the same CDR3. The chain recombines TRBV7-2 with TRBJ2-6, with D perhaps TRBD1 or TRBD2 (5 bases each). The V gene lost 2 bases and the J gene lost 0 bases, with 8 bases spanning the gap. Germline CDR1 and CDR2: SGHTA and FQGNSA. This CDR3 has 16 residues. This CDR3 is CASSLTGGSGANVLTF. The DNA of the CDR3 is TGTGCCAGCAGCTTAACTGGGGGCTCTGGGGCCAACGTCCTGACTTTC. Together with reference TRBV7-2 and TRBJ2-6, the CDR3 gives the full variable domain: GAGVSQSPSNKVTEKGKDVELRCDPISGHTALYWYRQSLGQGLEFLIYFQGNSAPDKSGLPSDRFSAERTGGSVSTLTIQRTQQEDSAVYLCASSLTGGSGANVLTFGAGSRLTVL.

This chain connects TRBV30 to TRBJ1-3; D remains ambiguous. In germline, CDR1 is GTSNPN, CDR2 SVGIG (reference sequence). The CDR3 covers 13 residues. Trimming pared 0 bases from V and 0 bases from J, leaving 3 bases between. The CDR3 nucleotides are TGTGCCTGGAGTGTACTCTCTGGAAACACCATATATTTT. This codes for CAWSVLSGNTIYF. Combining the CDR3 with reference TRBV30 and TRBJ1-3 gives the whole variable domain SQTIHQWPATLVQPVGSPLSLECTVEGTSNPNLYWYRQAAGRGLQLLFYSVGIGQISSEVPQNLSASRPQDRQFILSSKKLLLSDSGFYLCAWSVLSGNTIYFGEGSWLTVV.

V and J are TRBV6-1 and TRBJ2-5; D possibly corresponds to TRBD1 (5 bases). The CDR3 spans 14 residues. From germline, CDR1 is MNHNS and CDR2 SASEGT. The germline V and J ends were trimmed by 7 bases and 0 bases, with 12 bases remaining between them. CDR3 residues: CASTIGRDQETQYF. The CDR3, as DNA: TGTGCCAGCACCATAGGCAGGGACCAAGAGACCCAGTACTTC.

The V gene is TRBV9, the J gene TRBJ2-3; 10 nucleotides match TRBD2. Germline assignment: CDR1 SGDLS and CDR2 YYNGEE. The CDR3 length is 17 residues. V lost 2 bases to trimming and J lost 2 bases; unmatched junction nucleotides: 8. CDR3: CASSVTSGNTLTDTQYF. CDR3 sequence (DNA): TGTGCCAGCAGCGTTACTAGCGGGAATACCCTCACAGATACGCAGTATTTT.

The chain recombines TRBV29-1 with TRBJ1-3; TRBD1 might be the D (5 bases). Deletions cut 6 bases from V and 0 bases from J, with 12 bases between. Germline V lookup: CDR1 SQVTM, CDR2 ANQGSEA. The CDR3 has 14 residues. CDR3 bases: TGCAGCGTGTGGGACTGGGGCTCTGGAAACACCATATATTTT. Encoded protein: CSVWDWGSGNTIYF.

The J gene is TRBJ2-7, the V gene TRBV5-6; D gene unclear. With 1 base removed from V and 2 bases from J, the gap between germline ends came to 7 bases. The CDR3 is made up of 13 amino acids. CDR1 is SGHDT, CDR2 YYEEEE, per germline. CDR3 bases: TGTGCCAGCAGCTTGTTGCCTACCTACGAGCAGTACTTC. As protein: CASSLLPTYEQYF.

V gene TRBV7-6 combines with J gene TRBJ1-5; D is possibly TRBD1 (6 bases). This CDR3 region has 14 residues. V was shortened by 5 bases and J by 4 bases, with 12 bases between the two germline ends. CDR1 and CDR2 from the germline V gene are SGHVS and FNYEAQ. CDR3 sequence reads: CASSPSGENQPQHF. CDR3 nucleotides: TGTGCCAGCAGCCCCTCAGGGGAAAATCAGCCCCAGCATTTT.

The chain employs TRBV5-1 and TRBJ2-7; TRBD1 matches 9 bases. Germline values: CDR1 SGHRS, CDR2 YFSETQ. The length of the CDR3 is 15 residues. The V and J ends lost 0 bases and 6 bases, in that order; junction bases with no gene match: 7. CDR3 in amino acids: CASSLAGTGTGEQYF. The CDR3 DNA is TGCGCCAGCAGCTTGGCAGGGACAGGGACTGGCGAGCAGTACTTC.

The genes are TRBV4-2 and TRBJ2-3; D not resolved. The germline CDR1 and CDR2 sequences are LGHNA and YNFKEQ. This CDR3 comprises 16 residues. The V end lost 0 bases, the J end lost 6 bases, and 16 bases lay between the germline ends. The CDR3 protein is CASSQDISPDGDTQYF. CDR3 nucleotide sequence: TGTGCCAGCAGCCAAGATATTAGCCCTGACGGGGATACGCAGTATTTT.

This clone has more than one count but fewer than ten. The V call is TRBV5-1, the J call TRBJ2-2; 13 bases are a match to TRBD2. V shed 5 bases and J 3 bases; nucleotides not matched to a gene: 7. The CDR3 consists of 17 residues. Germline V lookup: CDR1 SGHRS, CDR2 YFSETQ. The CDR3 DNA reads as TGCGCCAGCAGGTGGACTAGCGGGAGCCCCGACACCGGGGAGCTGTTTTTT. Its protein is CASRWTSGSPDTGELFF.

The chain carries TRBV6-6 and TRBJ2-2, with D maybe TRBD2 (5 bases). The V and J ends lost 7 bases and 1 base respectively, with 13 bases between them. Per germline, CDR1 MNHNY and CDR2 SVGAGI (reference sequence). The CDR3 consists of 15 residues. CDR3 sequence: CASMVSGMNTGELFF. The CDR3 coding sequence is TGTGCCAGCATGGTATCCGGGATGAACACCGGGGAGCTGTTTTTT.

Only a few counts were recorded for this clone. CDR3 region: CASSLGRGRDYGYTF. DNA for the CDR3: TGTGCCAGCAGCTTGGGTAGGGGGCGCGACTATGGCTACACCTTC. The genes are TRBV5-4 and TRBJ1-2; 7 bases line up with TRBD1. The V and J ends lost 0 bases and 3 bases, in that order; junction bases with no gene match: 5. This CDR3 is built from 15 residues. Germline CDR1 reads SGHNT; CDR2 reads YYREEE (reference sequence).

The rearrangement joins TRBV19 to TRBJ2-7; D gene uncertain. Trimming took off 5 bases at V and 2 bases at J, with 10 bases between the two ends. CDR3 size: 13 residues. CDR1 and CDR2 from the germline V gene are LNHDA and SQIVND (reference sequence). CDR3 amino acids: CASSLGRTYEQYF. In DNA, the CDR3 is TGTGCCAGTAGTCTAGGCCGCACCTACGAGCAGTACTTC.

The chain links TRBV2 to TRBJ1-5; tentative D call: TRBD1 (6 bases). The CDR3 loop spans 14 amino acids. CDR1 SNHLY and CDR2 FYNNEI come from the germline V gene. V was clipped by 4 bases and J by 7 bases, with 14 bases between them. In nucleotides, the CDR3 is TGTGCCAGCAGTGTGGGTAACAGGGTCCAGCCCCAGCATTTT. It specifies CASSVGNRVQPQHF.

The chain links TRBV5-1 to TRBJ2-1; possibly TRBD2 for D (5 bases). The CDR3 spans 16 residues. CDR1 SGHRS and CDR2 YFSETQ come from the germline V gene. With 3 bases removed from V and 10 bases from J, the gap between germline ends came to 23 bases. The CDR3 DNA sequence: TGCGCCAGCAGCTGGCGGACTGGGCCTCTTAGCGAAGAGCAGTTCTTC. Translation gives CASSWRTGPLSEEQFF.

There are a few counts of this clone. V is TRBV11-2 and J is TRBJ1-2; D unclear. CDR3 length: 11 residues. Trimming pared 3 bases from V and 2 bases from J, leaving 1 base between. CDR1 is SGHAT, CDR2 FQNNGV, per germline. For the CDR3, the DNA is TGTGCCAGCAGCTTGAACTATGGCTACACCTTC. Protein: CASSLNYGYTF. The full variable domain, completed using reference TRBV11-2 and TRBJ1-2, is EAGVAQSPRYKIIEKRQSVAFWCNPISGHATLYWYQQILGQGPKLLIQFQNNGVVDDSQLPKDRFSAERLKGVDSTLKIQPAKLEDSAVYLCASSLNYGYTFGSGTRLTVV.

This sequence joins TRBV5-1 and TRBJ2-3; 10 positions agree with TRBD2. The CDR3 consists of 16 residues. Germline CDR1 SGHRS, CDR2 YFSETQ. Trimming removed 3 bases from V and 4 bases from J; junction bases left unmatched: 8. The CDR3 DNA reads as TGCGCCAGCAGCTCTCTGCTAGCGGGAGTGGCAGATACGCAGTATTTT. Its protein is CASSSLLAGVADTQYF.

Of note for this clone: The same CDR3 is also encoded by other DNA sequences in this sample. The chain couples TRBV5-1 to TRBJ2-2; the match to TRBD2 covers 7 bases. V was pared by 1 base and J by 2 bases, with 2 bases of the junction left unmatched. The CDR3 length is 15 residues. Looked up from germline, CDR1 is SGHRS and CDR2 is YFSETQ. The CDR3 sequence: CASSLTGGNTGELFF. The CDR3 nucleotides are TGCGCCAGCAGCTTGACGGGAGGCAACACCGGGGAGCTGTTTTTT.

The chain has TRBV7-9 and TRBJ2-7; TRBD2 matches at 8 bases. The ends lost 2 bases at V and 0 bases at J; junction bases unmatched: 3. The V gene's germline CDR1 is SEHNR and CDR2 FQNEAQ (reference sequence). This CDR3 has 15 amino acids. CDR3 sequence: CASSLYSGSSYEQYF. In nucleotides, the CDR3 is TGTGCCAGCAGCTTATACAGCGGGAGCTCCTACGAGCAGTACTTC.

This clone was recorded a few times. This chain uses TRBV28 with TRBJ2-7; 11 bases are a match to TRBD1. CDR1 MDHEN and CDR2 SYDVKM come from the germline V gene. The CDR3 loop spans 16 amino acids. The V and J ends lost 7 bases and 4 bases, in that order; junction bases with no gene match: 12. The CDR3 sequence is CASNKQYGQGAYEQYF. For the CDR3, the DNA is TGTGCCAGCAACAAACAATACGGACAGGGGGCTTACGAGCAGTACTTC.

This rearrangement joins TRBV29-1 to TRBJ2-1; D is unresolved. CDR1 is SQVTM, CDR2 ANQGSEA, per germline. The CDR3 extends over 14 amino acids. V was shortened by 7 bases and J by 0 bases, with 13 bases between the two germline ends. The CDR3 sequence: CSAPRSGSYNEQFF. CDR3 DNA: TGCAGCGCCCCCCGATCCGGCTCCTACAATGAGCAGTTCTTC.

V and J are TRBV28 and TRBJ1-5; TRBD1 might be the D (5 bases). The length of the CDR3 is 16 residues. Germline loops: CDR1 MDHEN, CDR2 SYDVKM. Trimming removed 5 bases from V and 2 bases from J, with 16 bases in between. The CDR3 loop reads CASSPQGGMGNQPQHF. The CDR3 coding sequence is TGTGCCAGCAGTCCCCAGGGAGGGATGGGCAATCAGCCCCAGCATTTT.

This chain joins TRBV7-2 and TRBJ1-1; TRBD1 matches 10 bases. Trimming at V came to 5 bases and at J to 6 bases, leaving 9 bases not matched to a gene. The CDR3 is made up of 15 amino acids. Germline V gene sequence: CDR1 SGHTA, CDR2 FQGNSA. The CDR3 DNA sequence: TGTGCCAGCAGCATTACTGACAGGGGGCTCCCTGAAGCTTTCTTT. This encodes CASSITDRGLPEAFF.

The chain carries TRBV28 and TRBJ1-1; D call uncertain. The germline CDR1 and CDR2 sequences are MDHEN and SYDVKM. This CDR3 has 14 residues. V was shortened by 5 bases and J by 2 bases, with 12 bases between the two germline ends. CDR3 coding DNA: TGTGCCAGCAGTAACGAACAGAGCAACACTGAAGCTTTCTTT. Its translation: CASSNEQSNTEAFF.

The rearrangement uses TRBV11-2 and TRBJ1-1; 10 nucleotides agree with TRBD1. V lost 5 bases, J lost 4 bases, and 4 bases stayed unmatched. The CDR3 loop spans 14 amino acids. In germline, CDR1 is SGHAT, CDR2 FQNNGV. The chain's CDR3 is CASSRQGASTEAFF. CDR3 bases: TGTGCCAGCAGCCGACAGGGGGCGAGCACTGAAGCTTTCTTT.

The chain uses TRBV7-9 and TRBJ1-1; the D gene is possibly TRBD1 (5 bases). Trimming shortened V by 3 bases and J by 6 bases, and 17 bases separated the two germline ends. There are 15 residues in the CDR3. Per germline, CDR1 SEHNR and CDR2 FQNEAQ (reference sequence). The CDR3 DNA is TGTGCCAGCAGCTTGCCCTTCCGGGGCGACGCTGAAGCTTTCTTT. Encoded protein: CASSLPFRGDAEAFF.

The chain carries TRBV6-1 and TRBJ2-1; no clear D. The CDR3 loop spans 15 amino acids. Germline CDR1 reads MNHNS; CDR2 reads SASEGT. V lost 11 bases, J lost 7 bases, and 24 bases lay in between. CDR3 bases: TGTGCCGCCCAAGCTGTCTTCACTTCTTTGAATGAGCAGTTCTTC. This translates into CAAQAVFTSLNEQFF.

The J gene is TRBJ1-3, the V gene TRBV5-1, with unresolved D. Deletions cut 4 bases from V and 2 bases from J, with 7 bases between. This CDR3 contains 13 residues. Germline CDR1 reads SGHRS; CDR2 reads YFSETQ. The CDR3 loop reads CASSPRAGNTIYF. In DNA form, the CDR3 reads TGCGCCAGCAGCCCCCGGGCTGGAAACACCATATATTTT.